This T cell receptor (beta chain) was retrieved from a study of cytomegalovirus exposure and HLA in healthy donors. The V end lost 5 bases, the J end lost 2 bases, and 5 bases lay between the germline ends. Germline V lookup: CDR1 GTSNPN, CDR2 SVGIG (reference sequence). The CDR3 totals 11 residues. Nominally healthy donors provided the samples, though records likely missed some immune exposures. Amplification used 60 Vbeta primers and 13 Jbeta primers. The data were produced by immunoSEQ multiplex PCR, yet TCRdb's version contains in-frame clones alone and is incomplete. This sample has 130,000 to 150,000 clones, with around 70% found just once. Comment on this clone: Its antigen is unidentified.

Study-level results: Common viral pathogens seemed, in a later analysis, to connect with several of the most significant clusters. Diagnosis of cytomegalovirus status made by the classifier reportedly showed high specificity and sensitivity.

Sequenced: PBMCs. The receptor's source is a man aged 40-49 years in good health and CMV-seronegative. V is TRBV30 and J is TRBJ2-3, with D unclear. The CDR3 coding sequence is TGTGCCTGGTCTCCCACAGATACGCAGTATTTT. Residues: CAWSPTDTQYF.